Presented here are 5 T cell receptor beta chains from one specimen sequenced in a study of blood T cell repertoires in COVID-19. Measured with immunoSEQ multiplex PCR; TCRdb has only the in-frame clones, and not every one. The sample carries 65,000 to 80,000 clones, around four fifths recorded once. The specimen sequenced was peripheral blood. The receptors shown here come from a human donor in a cohort sampled during active COVID-19.

The genes are TRBV2 and TRBJ2-3; 7 bases line up with TRBD1. The junction had 4 bases not matched to a gene; V was cut back by 9 bases and J by 1 base. The germline gives CDR1 SNHLY, CDR2 FYNNEI. The CDR3 is 13 amino acids. The CDR3 bases are TGTGCCAGTTCCGGACAGGGCACAGATACGCAGTATTTT. As protein: CASSGQGTDTQYF.

The genes are TRBV9 and TRBJ2-3; D remains unclear. This CDR3 comprises 14 residues. Germline CDR1 is SGDLS and CDR2 is YYNGEE. With 4 bases removed from V and 4 bases from J, the gap between germline ends came to 13 bases. The CDR3 coding sequence is TGTGCCAGCAGCCCCCAGGCAGTTCCAGATACGCAGTATTTT. Protein product: CASSPQAVPDTQYF. Complete variable domain (other parts from reference TRBV9 and TRBJ2-3): DSGVTQTPKHLITATGQRVTLRCSPRSGDLSVYWYQQSLDQGLQFLIQYYNGEERAKGNILERFSAQQFPDLHSELNLSSLELGDSALYFCASSPQAVPDTQYFGPGTRLTVL.

The chain recombines TRBV12-5 with TRBJ2-1; D remains ambiguous. The V end lost 6 bases, the J end lost 0 bases, and 9 bases lay between the germline ends. This CDR3 is built from 14 residues. Germline CDR1 is LGHNT and CDR2 is FRNRAP. CDR3 sequence (DNA): TGTGCTAGTGGCCCTTCGAGCTCCTACAATGAGCAGTTCTTC. This sequence encodes CASGPSSSYNEQFF.

This clone is a singleton in its sample. The DNA for the CDR3 is TGTGCCACTAGGACAGTAACTAATGAAAAACTGTTTTTT. Amino acids: CATRTVTNEKLFF. V and J are TRBV2 and TRBJ1-4, with a weak D call TRBD1 (6 bases). Germline CDR1 is SNHLY and CDR2 is FYNNEI. The CDR3 sequence is 13 residues long. Trimming left V 10 bases short and J 1 base short, with 10 bases between.

The genes are TRBV7-3 and TRBJ2-1; 10 bases map to TRBD2. This CDR3 spans 15 amino acids. With 5 bases clipped from V and 8 bases from J, the junction kept 9 bases outside the gene matches. Germline V CDR1 and CDR2: SGHTA, FQGTGA. CDR3 protein: CASSKSGGAGYEQFF. CDR3 nucleotide sequence: TGTGCCAGCAGCAAGAGCGGGGGGGCTGGCTATGAGCAGTTCTTC.